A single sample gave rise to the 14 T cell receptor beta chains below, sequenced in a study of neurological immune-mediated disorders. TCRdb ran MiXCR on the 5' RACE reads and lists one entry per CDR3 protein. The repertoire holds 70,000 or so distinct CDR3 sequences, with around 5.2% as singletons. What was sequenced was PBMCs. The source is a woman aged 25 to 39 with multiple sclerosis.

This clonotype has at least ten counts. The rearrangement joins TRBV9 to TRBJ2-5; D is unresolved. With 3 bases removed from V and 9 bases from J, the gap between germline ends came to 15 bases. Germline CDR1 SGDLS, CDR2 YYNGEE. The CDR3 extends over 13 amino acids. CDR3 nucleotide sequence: TGTGCCAGCAGCGCCTCCCCCGCAAGGGCCCAGTACTTC. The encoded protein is CASSASPARAQYF.

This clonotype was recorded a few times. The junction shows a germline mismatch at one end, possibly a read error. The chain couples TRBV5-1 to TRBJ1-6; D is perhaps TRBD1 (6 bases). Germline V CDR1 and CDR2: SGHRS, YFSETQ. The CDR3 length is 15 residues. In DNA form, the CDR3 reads TGCGCCAGCAGCTTGGCCGAGGGGGGCCCACGGCCCCTCAACTTT. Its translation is CASSLAEGGPRPLNF.

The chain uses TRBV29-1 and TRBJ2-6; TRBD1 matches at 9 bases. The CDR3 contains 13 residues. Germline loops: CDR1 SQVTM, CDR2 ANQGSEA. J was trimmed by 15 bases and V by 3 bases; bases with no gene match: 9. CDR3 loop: CSVDAGTGFALTF. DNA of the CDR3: TGCAGCGTTGACGCCGGGACAGGGTTTGCCCTGACTTTC.

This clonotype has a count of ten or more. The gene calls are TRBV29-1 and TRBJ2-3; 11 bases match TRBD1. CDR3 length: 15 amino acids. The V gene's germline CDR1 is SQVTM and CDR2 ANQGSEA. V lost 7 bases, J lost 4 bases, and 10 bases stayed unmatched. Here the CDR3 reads CSGRMGQGVPDTQYF. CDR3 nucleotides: TGCAGCGGCCGAATGGGACAGGGGGTCCCAGATACGCAGTATTTT.

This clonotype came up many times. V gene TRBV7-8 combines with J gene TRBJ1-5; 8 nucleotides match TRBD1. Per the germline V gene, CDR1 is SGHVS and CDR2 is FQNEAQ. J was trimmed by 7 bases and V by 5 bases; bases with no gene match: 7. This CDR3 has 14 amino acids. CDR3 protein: CASSIQGGGQPQHF. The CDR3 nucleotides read TGTGCCAGCAGCATACAGGGGGGCGGGCAGCCCCAGCATTTT. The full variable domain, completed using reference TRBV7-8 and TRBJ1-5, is GAGVSQSPRYKVAKRGQDVALRCDPISGHVSLFWYQQALGQGPEFLTYFQNEAQLDKSGLPSDRFFAERPEGSVSTLKIQRTQQEDSAVYLCASSIQGGGQPQHFGDGTRLSIL.

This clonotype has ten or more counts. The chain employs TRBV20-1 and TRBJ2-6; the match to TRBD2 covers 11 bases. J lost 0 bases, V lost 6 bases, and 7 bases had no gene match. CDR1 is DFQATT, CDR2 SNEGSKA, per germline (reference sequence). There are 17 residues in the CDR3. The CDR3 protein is CSARRLAGTSGANVLTF. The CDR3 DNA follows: TGCAGTGCCAGAAGACTAGCGGGGACCTCTGGGGCCAACGTCCTGACTTTC.

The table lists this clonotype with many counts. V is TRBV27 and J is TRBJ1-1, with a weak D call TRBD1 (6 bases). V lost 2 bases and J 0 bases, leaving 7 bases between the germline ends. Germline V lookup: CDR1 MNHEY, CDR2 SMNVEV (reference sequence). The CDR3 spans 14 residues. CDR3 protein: CASSLGGLNTEAFF. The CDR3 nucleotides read TGTGCCAGCAGTTTAGGGGGGCTGAACACTGAAGCTTTCTTT.

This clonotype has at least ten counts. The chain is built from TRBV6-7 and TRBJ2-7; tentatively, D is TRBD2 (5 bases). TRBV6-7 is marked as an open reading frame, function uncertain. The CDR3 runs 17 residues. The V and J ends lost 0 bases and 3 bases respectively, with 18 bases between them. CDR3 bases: TGTGCCAGCAGTTACTCGAGTTTTCGGGGTTTAATCTACGAGCAGTACTTC. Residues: CASSYSSFRGLIYEQYF.

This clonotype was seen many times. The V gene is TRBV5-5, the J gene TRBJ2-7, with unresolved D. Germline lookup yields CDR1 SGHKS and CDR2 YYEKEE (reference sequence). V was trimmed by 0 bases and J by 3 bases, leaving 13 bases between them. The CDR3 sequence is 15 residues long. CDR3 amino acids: CASSLGQKGLYEQYF. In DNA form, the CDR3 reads TGTGCCAGCAGCTTGGGGCAGAAAGGGCTCTACGAGCAGTACTTC.

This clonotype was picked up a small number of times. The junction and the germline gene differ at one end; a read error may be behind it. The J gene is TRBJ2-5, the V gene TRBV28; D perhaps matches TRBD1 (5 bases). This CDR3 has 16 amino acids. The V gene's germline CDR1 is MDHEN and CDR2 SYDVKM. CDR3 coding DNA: TGTGCCAGCAGTTCCCGTTTTAGAAAAGGACAAGATACCCAGTACTTC. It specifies CASSSRFRKGQDTQYF.

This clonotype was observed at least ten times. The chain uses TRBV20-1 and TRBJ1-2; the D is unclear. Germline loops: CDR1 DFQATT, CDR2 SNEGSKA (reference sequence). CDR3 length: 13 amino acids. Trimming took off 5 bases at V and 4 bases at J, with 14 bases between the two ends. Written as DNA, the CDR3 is TGCAGTGCTGTATTCGCTGATACCTATGGCTACACCTTC. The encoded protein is CSAVFADTYGYTF.

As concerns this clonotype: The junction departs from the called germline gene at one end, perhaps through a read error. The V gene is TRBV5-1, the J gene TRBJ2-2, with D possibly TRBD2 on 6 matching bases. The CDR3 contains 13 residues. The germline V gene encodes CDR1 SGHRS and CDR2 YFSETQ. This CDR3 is CASILGGTGELFF. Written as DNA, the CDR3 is TGCGCCAGCATCTTGGGGGGAACCGGGGAGCTGTTTTTT.

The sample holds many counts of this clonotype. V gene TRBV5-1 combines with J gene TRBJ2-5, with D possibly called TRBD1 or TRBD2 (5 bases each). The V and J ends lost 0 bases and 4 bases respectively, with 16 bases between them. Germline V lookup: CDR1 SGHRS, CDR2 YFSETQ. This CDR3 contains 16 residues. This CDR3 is CASSLGGWGSGETQYF. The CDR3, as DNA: TGCGCCAGCAGCTTGGGAGGGTGGGGGTCCGGAGAGACCCAGTACTTC. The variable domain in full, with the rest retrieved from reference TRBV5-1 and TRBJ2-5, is KAGVTQTPRYLIKTRGQQVTLSCSPISGHRSVSWYQQTPGQGLQFLFEYFSETQRNKGNFPGRFSGRQFSNSRSEMNVSTLELGDSALYLCASSLGGWGSGETQYFGPGTRLLVL.

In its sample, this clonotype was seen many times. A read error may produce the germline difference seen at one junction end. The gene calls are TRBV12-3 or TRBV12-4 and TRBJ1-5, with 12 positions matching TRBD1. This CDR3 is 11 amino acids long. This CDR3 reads CASSLGQGAAF. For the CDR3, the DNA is TGTGCCAGCAGTTTGGGACAGGGGGCGGCATTT.